This T cell receptor (beta chain) derives from a study of blood T cell repertoires in COVID-19. V shed 1 base and J 6 bases; nucleotides not matched to a gene: 6. This CDR3 is 15 amino acids long. Germline V lookup: CDR1 SGHNT, CDR2 YYREEE (reference sequence). The data were produced by immunoSEQ multiplex PCR, yet TCRdb's version contains in-frame clones alone and is incomplete. Among about 130,000 clones, around 83% were seen once, and the ten largest hold under 3.5%. Sequencing was carried out using peripheral blood. This TCR was sampled from a woman older than 75 with COVID-19, enrolled during active disease. The chain links TRBV5-4 to TRBJ2-5; 10 bases line up with TRBD2. The chain's CDR3 is CASSLMASGSQTQYF. CDR3 sequence (DNA): TGTGCCAGCAGCTTGATGGCTAGCGGGAGCCAGACCCAGTACTTC.